The present TCR beta chain was sequenced within a study of cytomegalovirus exposure and HLA in healthy donors. PCR employed 60 Vbeta and 13 Jbeta primers. Some clones are missing from TCRdb's copy, which holds only in-frame ones; the method was immunoSEQ multiplex PCR. The record lists fewer than 250,000 clones, of which the ten most abundant hold 0.75% to 1%. Sequenced sample: PBMCs. This clonotype was sampled from a woman in her thirties in good health and CMV-seropositive.

The CDR3: CASRKTVLSYEQYF. The CDR3 region has the DNA TGTGCCAGCAGGAAGACAGTTCTCTCCTACGAGCAGTACTTC. J is TRBJ2-7 and V is TRBV6-5; tentative D call: TRBD1 (5 bases). The CDR3 has 14 amino acids. Trimming removed 6 bases at V and 0 bases at J, with 12 bases between. CDR1 and CDR2 (germline): MNHEY, SVGAGI.